What follows are 9 T cell receptor beta chains derived from one specimen sequenced in a study of cytomegalovirus exposure and HLA in healthy donors. Data came from immunoSEQ multiplex PCR; TCRdb stores just in-frame clones and leaves some out. The top ten hold approximately 4% of the sample, which has about 110,000 clones, approximately 86% seen once. Sequencing was performed on PBMCs. These receptors all come from a woman under 30 in good health and CMV-seropositive.

The chain employs TRBV19 and TRBJ1-2; TRBD1 aligns across 7 bases. This CDR3 is 14 amino acids long. Germline CDR1 and CDR2: LNHDA and SQIVND (reference sequence). With 8 bases clipped from V and 5 bases from J, the junction kept 11 bases outside the gene matches. In DNA, the CDR3 is TGTGCCAGTGGTAGCCGGGACAGTCTTTATGGCTACACCTTC. This translates into CASGSRDSLYGYTF.

The gene calls are TRBV18 and TRBJ1-3; D is unclear. Trimming removed 0 bases at V and 8 bases at J, with 8 bases between. Germline CDR1 KGHSH, CDR2 LQKENI. The CDR3 contains 13 residues. CDR3 sequence reads: CASSPPAVDTIYF. As DNA, the CDR3 is TGTGCCAGCTCACCACCGGCCGTTGACACCATATATTTT. Looking up the rest from reference TRBV18 and TRBJ1-3 gives the full variable domain: NAGVMQNPRHLVRRRGQEARLRCSPMKGHSHVYWYRQLPEEGLKFMVYLQKENIIDESGMPKERFSAEFPKEGPSILRIQQVVRGDSAAYFCASSPPAVDTIYFGEGSWLTVV.

This chain uses TRBV29-1 with TRBJ2-2, with unresolved D. This CDR3 has 13 residues. CDR1 and CDR2 (germline): SQVTM, ANQGSEA. V dropped 2 bases and J dropped 7 bases, with 11 bases sitting between them. CDR3 bases: TGCAGCGTTGAAAAGAGAAGAAGCGGGGAGCTGTTTTTT. As protein: CSVEKRRSGELFF.

This clone was detected once. The chain recombines TRBV4-2 with TRBJ2-5; 14 bases map to TRBD2. The trim removed 2 bases at V and 4 bases at J, leaving 3 bases unmatched. The germline V gene encodes CDR1 LGHNA and CDR2 YNFKEQ. The CDR3 sequence is 16 residues long. CDR3 protein: CASSQTGTSGGETQYF. Here the CDR3 DNA reads TGTGCCAGCAGCCAAACCGGGACTAGCGGGGGAGAGACCCAGTACTTC.

The J gene is TRBJ1-1, the V gene TRBV5-6; 7 bases fit TRBD1. The CDR3 consists of 15 residues. Germline V gene lookup returns CDR1 SGHDT and CDR2 YYEEEE. The ends lost 3 bases at V and 0 bases at J; junction bases unmatched: 5. CDR3 in amino acids: CASSSTGVMNTEAFF. Written as DNA, the CDR3 is TGTGCCAGCAGCTCCACAGGGGTAATGAACACTGAAGCTTTCTTT.

This chain joins TRBV7-9 and TRBJ2-7; D is unclear. The germline gives CDR1 SEHNR, CDR2 FQNEAQ (reference sequence). Trimming cost V 5 bases and J 3 bases, with 5 bases left between them. The CDR3 has 11 residues. This CDR3 reads CASSRYYEQYF. The CDR3 DNA sequence: TGTGCCAGCAGCCGTTACTACGAGCAGTACTTC.

V usage is TRBV9 and J usage is TRBJ1-2; D is possibly TRBD1 (6 bases). The CDR3 loop spans 14 amino acids. CDR1 SGDLS and CDR2 YYNGEE come from the germline V gene. V was trimmed by 4 bases and J by 0 bases, leaving 10 bases between them. The CDR3 nucleotides are TGTGCCAGCAGCACACAGGGTTCTAACTATGGCTACACCTTC. It is translated as CASSTQGSNYGYTF.

The gene calls are TRBV9 and TRBJ1-1, with a possible D match to TRBD1 (6 bases). Trimming stripped 0 bases from V and 1 base from J, with 10 bases between. The CDR3 runs 15 residues. Germline loops: CDR1 SGDLS, CDR2 YYNGEE. CDR3 nucleotide sequence: TGTGCCAGCAGCGTAGATGGGACACCGAACACTGAAGCTTTCTTT. This translates into CASSVDGTPNTEAFF. Full variable domain (remainder filled in from reference TRBV9 and TRBJ1-1): DSGVTQTPKHLITATGQRVTLRCSPRSGDLSVYWYQQSLDQGLQFLIQYYNGEERAKGNILERFSAQQFPDLHSELNLSSLELGDSALYFCASSVDGTPNTEAFFGQGTRLTVV.

This clone was seen just once. As DNA, the CDR3 is TGTGCCAGCAGTTCCTTTAGCGGGACTGGGGCCAACGTCCTGACTTTC. The encoded protein is CASSSFSGTGANVLTF. The chain carries TRBV28 and TRBJ2-6; 8 bases align to TRBD2. V lost 4 bases to trimming and J lost 2 bases; unmatched junction nucleotides: 4. Germline-derived CDR1 and CDR2 are MDHEN and SYDVKM. The CDR3 has 16 residues.